The 14 T cell receptor beta chains below come from one sample, sequenced in a study of cytomegalovirus exposure and HLA in healthy donors. 60 Vbeta and 13 Jbeta primers were used in PCR. Sequenced by immunoSEQ multiplex PCR; TCRdb stores in-frame clones only, minus some. Among around 130,000 clones listed, around 86% were seen once. Material: PBMCs. These receptors were collected from a woman between 35 and 50 years old in good health and CMV-seronegative.

This chain joins TRBV18 and TRBJ1-5; 12 bases fit TRBD1. V shed 3 bases and J 5 bases; nucleotides not matched to a gene: 8. The CDR3 is made up of 17 amino acids. Germline values: CDR1 KGHSH, CDR2 LQKENI. CDR3 DNA sequence: TGTGCCAGCTCACCGACAACGGGACAGGGGGCCGATCAGCCCCAGCATTTT. This codes for CASSPTTGQGADQPQHF.

This chain links TRBV7-8 with TRBJ1-1; no clear D gene. Trimming pared 5 bases from V and 4 bases from J, leaving 17 bases between. CDR3 length: 15 residues. CDR1 and CDR2 from the germline V gene are SGHVS and FQNEAQ. The CDR3 here is CASSPPGGVGTEAFF. DNA for the CDR3: TGTGCCAGCAGCCCCCCCGGCGGGGTTGGCACTGAAGCTTTCTTT.

In DNA, the CDR3 is TGTGCCAGTAGTATGACTAGCTCCTACAATGAGCAGTTCTTC. This codes for CASSMTSSYNEQFF. This chain uses TRBV19 with TRBJ2-1; tentatively, D is TRBD2 (6 bases). CDR1 and CDR2 (germline): LNHDA, SQIVND (reference sequence). The CDR3 is 14 residues long. V dropped 3 bases and J dropped 0 bases, with 6 bases sitting between them.

The chain combines TRBV2 with TRBJ2-2, with D uncertain. CDR3 length equals 15 residues. The V gene's germline CDR1 is SNHLY and CDR2 FYNNEI. V lost 9 bases, J lost 3 bases, and 17 bases lay in between. CDR3 DNA: TGTGCCAGTATGATCTTTGAGGCGGACACCGGGGAGCTGTTTTTT. Translation gives CASMIFEADTGELFF. The full variable domain, completed using reference TRBV2 and TRBJ2-2, is EPEVTQTPSHQVTQMGQEVILRCVPISNHLYFYWYRQILGQKVEFLVSFYNNEISEKSEIFDDQFSVERPDGSNFTLKIRSTKLEDSAMYFCASMIFEADTGELFFGEGSRLTVL.

Only a few counts were recorded for this clone. The chain links TRBV4-3 to TRBJ1-2; D is ambiguous. Germline CDR1 and CDR2: LGHNA and YSLEER. Deletions cut 4 bases from V and 7 bases from J, with 13 bases between. This CDR3 contains 13 residues. The CDR3 region is CASSLIVEAGYTF. The CDR3 DNA reads TGCGCCAGCAGCCTCATAGTCGAGGCTGGCTACACCTTC.

The CDR3 here is CASSYWTGGTEAFF. The CDR3 region has the DNA TGCGCCAGCAGCTACTGGACAGGGGGCACTGAAGCTTTCTTT. This chain uses TRBV5-1 with TRBJ1-1, with TRBD1 identical over 10 bases. The CDR3 sequence is 14 residues long. Germline V gene sequence: CDR1 SGHRS, CDR2 YFSETQ. Trimming cost V 3 bases and J 4 bases; bases outside gene matches: 3. Full variable domain (missing parts from reference TRBV5-1 and TRBJ1-1): KAGVTQTPRYLIKTRGQQVTLSCSPISGHRSVSWYQQTPGQGLQFLFEYFSETQRNKGNFPGRFSGRQFSNSRSEMNVSTLELGDSALYLCASSYWTGGTEAFFGQGTRLTVV.

The V and J genes are TRBV6-5 and TRBJ1-1, with a weak D call TRBD1 (5 bases). Trimming took off 0 bases at V and 2 bases at J, with 10 bases between the two ends. The germline gives CDR1 MNHEY, CDR2 SVGAGI. The CDR3 sequence is 15 residues long. CDR3 sequence reads: CASSYSGGANTEAFF. CDR3 sequence (DNA): TGTGCCAGCAGTTACTCTGGAGGGGCAAACACTGAAGCTTTCTTT.

This chain's CDR3 is CASGTGGEENQPQHF. The CDR3 nucleotides are TGTGCCAGTGGGACAGGGGGCGAGGAGAATCAGCCCCAGCATTTT. This chain links TRBV19 with TRBJ1-5; 12 nucleotides match TRBD1. The CDR3 sequence is 15 residues long. J lost 4 bases, V lost 8 bases, and 6 bases had no gene match. CDR1 is LNHDA, CDR2 SQIVND, per germline (reference sequence).

This sequence joins TRBV5-1 and TRBJ1-1; 7 bases match TRBD1. The germline V gene encodes CDR1 SGHRS and CDR2 YFSETQ. Trimming removed 4 bases from V and 4 bases from J; junction bases left unmatched: 4. This CDR3 spans 13 amino acids. The CDR3 DNA follows: TGCGCCAGCAGCCTCGGGACAGCCACTGAAGCTTTCTTT. Amino acids: CASSLGTATEAFF.

This chain uses TRBV5-4 with TRBJ1-1, with 7 nucleotides matching TRBD1. The CDR3 spans 16 residues. V lost 4 bases to trimming and J lost 1 base; unmatched junction nucleotides: 10. CDR1 and CDR2 (germline): SGHNT, YYREEE (reference sequence). Here the CDR3 DNA reads TGTGCCAGCAGCCGACGGACAGGTCCTAAGAACACTGAAGCTTTCTTT. Its translation: CASSRRTGPKNTEAFF. The entire variable domain, with the rest obtained from reference TRBV5-4 and TRBJ1-1, is as follows: ETGVTQSPTHLIKTRGQQVTLRCSSQSGHNTVSWYQQALGQGPQFIFQYYREEENGRGNFPPRFSGLQFPNYSSELNVNALELDDSALYLCASSRRTGPKNTEAFFGQGTRLTVV.

This chain joins TRBV5-1 and TRBJ1-4; 7 positions agree with TRBD1. Germline V gene sequence: CDR1 SGHRS, CDR2 YFSETQ. V trimming: 3 bases; J trimming: 4 bases; junction bases outside the gene matches: 6. This CDR3 spans 15 amino acids. The chain's CDR3 is CASSSTQGNNEKLFF. Written as DNA, the CDR3 is TGCGCCAGCAGCTCGACACAGGGGAATAATGAAAAACTGTTTTTT.

This chain links TRBV9 with TRBJ2-1, with 7 bases lining up with TRBD1. V lost 4 bases and J lost 5; bases outside the gene matches: 9. This CDR3 has 15 residues. CDR1 is SGDLS, CDR2 YYNGEE, per germline. CDR3 nucleotide sequence: TGTGCCAGCAGCACTTGGGGGACAGATAACAATGAGCAGTTCTTC. Translating it yields CASSTWGTDNNEQFF.

The chain couples TRBV6-5 to TRBJ2-5, with D possibly TRBD1 on 5 matching bases. The J call could be wrong; TRBJ2-7 is a better fit for the DNA end. Germline V gene lookup returns CDR1 MNHEY and CDR2 SVGAGI. The CDR3 is 14 residues long. Written as DNA, the CDR3 is TGTGCCAGCAGTTACGACAGTTTCTCCTACGAGCAGTACTTC. Translating it yields CASSYDSFSYEQYF.

V usage is TRBV23-1 and J usage is TRBJ2-5; D gene ambiguous. TRBV23-1 is identified as an open reading frame with a role that is uncertain. This CDR3 has 16 residues. Trimming removed 3 bases at V and 2 bases at J, with 16 bases between. CDR3 bases: TGCGCCAGCAGTCACCCAACTCCTAGAACACAAGAGACCCAGTACTTC. It encodes CASSHPTPRTQETQYF.